This T cell receptor beta chain derives from a study of cytomegalovirus exposure and HLA in healthy donors. The PCR was carried out with 60 Vbeta primers and 13 Jbeta primers. Assay used: immunoSEQ multiplex PCR; TCRdb lists only in-frame clones, some missing. This table holds under 150,000 clones, 75% to 85% found once. CDR3 length: 16 residues. Germline V gene data show CDR1 as KGHSH and CDR2 as LQKENI. Trimming removed 1 base from V and 1 base from J, with 13 bases in between. The source is a woman aged 40 to 50 in good health and CMV-seronegative. The source material was PBMCs. J is TRBJ1-1 and V is TRBV18; D ambiguous. CDR3 amino acids: CASSPLEGRGNTEAFF. The CDR3 DNA reads as TGTGCCAGCTCACCACTCGAGGGCCGGGGGAACACTGAAGCTTTCTTT.